This TCR beta chain stems from a study of T-cell reconstitution after alpha-beta-depleted transplantation in children. Unique molecular identifiers were incorporated into the prepared TCRbeta library. Using its own MiXCR run on the PCR reads, TCRdb lists one record per CDR3 protein. The table includes 70,000 to 95,000 distinct CDR3 sequences, around 15% detected once. The CDR3 loop spans 14 amino acids. Per the germline V gene, CDR1 is SGHRS and CDR2 is YFSETQ. Losses at the gene ends were 4 bases for V and 5 bases for J; bases not matched to a gene: 7. Findings and limits, study-wide: T-cell counts and diversity were attributed mostly to newly produced T cells one year after transplant.

This clonotype was seen repeatedly, ten times or more. What it binds is unknown. The J gene is TRBJ2-3, the V gene TRBV5-1; 7 nucleotides align to TRBD2. The receptor's source is a male patient under 10 years old who had a stem cell transplant for acute lymphoblastic leukemia, so the T cells may come from the graft donor. Material: PBMCs, mostly from graft donor cells, obtained 180 days after TCRalphabeta/CD19-depleted stem cell transplant. The CDR3 DNA is TGCGCCAGCAGCGTGTTCGGGGGGAAAGATACGCAGTATTTT. Residues: CASSVFGGKDTQYF.